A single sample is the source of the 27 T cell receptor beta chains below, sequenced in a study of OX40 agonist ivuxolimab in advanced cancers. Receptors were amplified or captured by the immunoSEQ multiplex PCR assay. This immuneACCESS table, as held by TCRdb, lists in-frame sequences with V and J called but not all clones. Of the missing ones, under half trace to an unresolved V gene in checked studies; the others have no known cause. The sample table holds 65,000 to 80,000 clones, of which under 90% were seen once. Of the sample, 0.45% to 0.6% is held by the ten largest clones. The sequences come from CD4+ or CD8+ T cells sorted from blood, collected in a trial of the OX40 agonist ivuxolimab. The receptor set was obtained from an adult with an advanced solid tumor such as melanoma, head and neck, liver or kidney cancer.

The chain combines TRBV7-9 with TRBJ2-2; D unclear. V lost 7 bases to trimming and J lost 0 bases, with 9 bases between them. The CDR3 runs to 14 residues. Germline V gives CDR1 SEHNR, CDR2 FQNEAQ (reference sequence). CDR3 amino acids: CASTPDANTGELFF. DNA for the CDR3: TGTGCCAGCACGCCAGACGCGAACACCGGGGAGCTGTTTTTT.

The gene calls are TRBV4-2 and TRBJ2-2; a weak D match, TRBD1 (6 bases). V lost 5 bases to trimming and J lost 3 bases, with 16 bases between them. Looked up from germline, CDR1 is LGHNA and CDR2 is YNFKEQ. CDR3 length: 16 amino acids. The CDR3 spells CASSLARGYDTGELFF. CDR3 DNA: TGTGCCAGCAGCTTGGCTAGGGGGTATGACACCGGGGAGCTGTTTTTT.

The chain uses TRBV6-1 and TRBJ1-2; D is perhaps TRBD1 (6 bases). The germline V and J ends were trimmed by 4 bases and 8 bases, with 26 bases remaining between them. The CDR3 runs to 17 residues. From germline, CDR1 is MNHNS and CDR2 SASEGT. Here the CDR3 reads CASSATRDTLAVVGYTF. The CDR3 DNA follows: TGTGCCAGCAGTGCGACCCGGGACACGTTAGCCGTGGTAGGCTACACCTTC.

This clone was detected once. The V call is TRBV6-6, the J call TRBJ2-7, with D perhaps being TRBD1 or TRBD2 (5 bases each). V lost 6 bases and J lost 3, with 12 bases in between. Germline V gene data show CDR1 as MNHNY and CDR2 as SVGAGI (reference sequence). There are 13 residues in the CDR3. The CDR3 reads CASSRDADYEQYF. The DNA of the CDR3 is TGTGCCAGCAGCCGGGACGCTGACTACGAGCAGTACTTC.

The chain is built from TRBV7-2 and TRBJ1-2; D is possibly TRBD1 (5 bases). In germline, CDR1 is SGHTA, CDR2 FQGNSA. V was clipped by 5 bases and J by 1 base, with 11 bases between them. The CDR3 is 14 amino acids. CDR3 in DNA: TGTGCCAGCAGCCAGGGTGGGGGTAACTATGGCTACACCTTC. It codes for CASSQGGGNYGYTF.

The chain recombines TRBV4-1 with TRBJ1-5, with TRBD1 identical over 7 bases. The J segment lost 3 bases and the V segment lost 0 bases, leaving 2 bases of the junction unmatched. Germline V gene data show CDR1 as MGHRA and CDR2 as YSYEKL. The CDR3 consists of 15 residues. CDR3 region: CASSQEGQPNQPQHF. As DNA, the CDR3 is TGCGCCAGCAGCCAAGAGGGACAGCCCAATCAGCCCCAGCATTTT.

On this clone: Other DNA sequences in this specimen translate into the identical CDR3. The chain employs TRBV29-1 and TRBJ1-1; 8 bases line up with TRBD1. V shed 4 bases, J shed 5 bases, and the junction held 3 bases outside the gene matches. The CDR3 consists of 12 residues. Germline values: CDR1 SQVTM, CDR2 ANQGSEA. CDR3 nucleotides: TGCAGCGTTGCAGGGGGCCGTACTGAAGCTTTCTTT. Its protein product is CSVAGGRTEAFF.

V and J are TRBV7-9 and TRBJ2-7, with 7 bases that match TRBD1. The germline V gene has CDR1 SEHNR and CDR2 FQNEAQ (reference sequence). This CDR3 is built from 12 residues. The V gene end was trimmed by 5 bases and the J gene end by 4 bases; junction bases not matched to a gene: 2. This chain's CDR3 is CASSRQGYEQYF. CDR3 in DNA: TGTGCCAGCAGCAGACAGGGATACGAGCAGTACTTC.

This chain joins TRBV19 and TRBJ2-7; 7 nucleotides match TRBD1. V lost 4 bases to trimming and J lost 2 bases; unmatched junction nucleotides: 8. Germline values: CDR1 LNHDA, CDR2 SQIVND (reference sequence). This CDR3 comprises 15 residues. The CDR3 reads CASSRGIGQAYEQYF. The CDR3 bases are TGTGCCAGTAGTAGGGGAATAGGACAGGCCTACGAGCAGTACTTC.

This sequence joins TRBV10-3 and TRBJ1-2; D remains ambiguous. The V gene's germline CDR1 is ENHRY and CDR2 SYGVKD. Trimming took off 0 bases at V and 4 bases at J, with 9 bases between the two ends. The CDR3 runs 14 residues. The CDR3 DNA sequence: TGTGCCATCAGTGAGTCAACAGAGCTCTATGGCTACACCTTC. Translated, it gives CAISESTELYGYTF.

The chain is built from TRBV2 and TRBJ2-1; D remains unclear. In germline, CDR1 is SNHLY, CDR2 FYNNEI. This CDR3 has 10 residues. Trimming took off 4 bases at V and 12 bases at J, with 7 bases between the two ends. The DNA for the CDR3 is TGTGCCAGCAGTGTGGACCTGCAGTTCTTC. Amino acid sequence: CASSVDLQFF.

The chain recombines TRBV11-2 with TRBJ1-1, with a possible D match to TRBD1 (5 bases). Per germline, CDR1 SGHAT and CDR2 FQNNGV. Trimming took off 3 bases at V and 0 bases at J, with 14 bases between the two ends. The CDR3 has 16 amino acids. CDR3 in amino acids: CASSLHRGTMNTEAFF. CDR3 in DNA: TGTGCCAGCAGCTTGCACCGGGGGACCATGAACACTGAAGCTTTCTTT.

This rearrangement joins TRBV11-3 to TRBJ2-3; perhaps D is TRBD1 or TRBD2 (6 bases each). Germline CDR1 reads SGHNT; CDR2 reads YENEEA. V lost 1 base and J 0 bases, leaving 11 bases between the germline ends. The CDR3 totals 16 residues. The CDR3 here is CASSLAGGLSTDTQYF. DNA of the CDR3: TGTGCCAGCAGCTTAGCCGGGGGCCTTAGCACAGATACGCAGTATTTT.

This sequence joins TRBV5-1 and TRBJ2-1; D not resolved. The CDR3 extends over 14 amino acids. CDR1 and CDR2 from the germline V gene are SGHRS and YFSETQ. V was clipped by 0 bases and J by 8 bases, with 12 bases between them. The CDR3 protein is CASSLGGTRDEQFF. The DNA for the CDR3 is TGCGCCAGCAGCTTGGGGGGAACCAGAGATGAGCAGTTCTTC.

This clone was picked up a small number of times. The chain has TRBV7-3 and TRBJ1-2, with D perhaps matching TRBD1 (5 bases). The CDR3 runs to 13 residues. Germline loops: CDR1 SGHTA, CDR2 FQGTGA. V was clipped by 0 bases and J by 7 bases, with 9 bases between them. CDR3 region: CASSLTGEGGYTF. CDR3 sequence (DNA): TGTGCCAGCAGCTTAACAGGGGAGGGTGGCTACACCTTC.

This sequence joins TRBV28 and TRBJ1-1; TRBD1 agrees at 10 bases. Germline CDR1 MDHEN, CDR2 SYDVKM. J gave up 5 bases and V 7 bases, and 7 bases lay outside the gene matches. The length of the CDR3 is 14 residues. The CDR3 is CASKPGQGRTEAFF. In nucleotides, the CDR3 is TGTGCCAGCAAGCCGGGACAGGGGAGGACTGAAGCTTTCTTT.

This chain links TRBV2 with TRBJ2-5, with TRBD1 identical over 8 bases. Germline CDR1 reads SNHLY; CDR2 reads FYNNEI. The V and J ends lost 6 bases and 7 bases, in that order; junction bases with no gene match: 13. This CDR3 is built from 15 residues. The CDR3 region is CASSEMGQASRTQYF. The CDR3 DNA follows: TGTGCCAGCAGCGAAATGGGACAGGCATCGCGGACCCAGTACTTC. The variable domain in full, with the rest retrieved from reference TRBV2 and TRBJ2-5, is EPEVTQTPSHQVTQMGQEVILRCVPISNHLYFYWYRQILGQKVEFLVSFYNNEISEKSEIFDDQFSVERPDGSNFTLKIRSTKLEDSAMYFCASSEMGQASRTQYFGPGTRLLVL.

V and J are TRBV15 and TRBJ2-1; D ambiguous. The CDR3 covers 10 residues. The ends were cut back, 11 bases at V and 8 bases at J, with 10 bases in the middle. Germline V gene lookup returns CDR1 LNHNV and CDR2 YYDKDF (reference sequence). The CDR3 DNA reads TGTGCCCTTCTTAGGGATGAGCAGTTCTTC. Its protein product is CALLRDEQFF.

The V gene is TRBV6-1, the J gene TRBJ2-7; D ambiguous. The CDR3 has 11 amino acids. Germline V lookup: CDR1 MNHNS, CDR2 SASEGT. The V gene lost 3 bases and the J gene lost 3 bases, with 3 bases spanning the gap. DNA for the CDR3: TGTGCCAGCAGTGACGACTACGAGCAGTACTTC. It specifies CASSDDYEQYF.

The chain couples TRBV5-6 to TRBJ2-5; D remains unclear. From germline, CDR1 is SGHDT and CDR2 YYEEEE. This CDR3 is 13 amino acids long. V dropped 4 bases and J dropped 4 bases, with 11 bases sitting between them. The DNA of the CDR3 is TGTGCCAGCAGCCCCCAGTCGCGAGAGACCCAGTACTTC. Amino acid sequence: CASSPQSRETQYF. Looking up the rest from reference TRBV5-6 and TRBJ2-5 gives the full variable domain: DAGVTQSPTHLIKTRGQQVTLRCSPKSGHDTVSWYQQALGQGPQFIFQYYEEEERQRGNFPDRFSGHQFPNYSSELNVNALLLGDSALYLCASSPQSRETQYFGPGTRLLVL.

The CDR3 spells CAISDRGLAGSGELFF. DNA for the CDR3: TGTGCCATCAGTGACCGTGGACTAGCGGGATCCGGGGAGCTGTTTTTT. This sequence joins TRBV10-3 and TRBJ2-2, with 12 bases that match TRBD2. Germline assignment: CDR1 ENHRY and CDR2 SYGVKD. V shed 3 bases, J shed 6 bases, and the junction held 5 bases outside the gene matches. The CDR3 has 16 amino acids.

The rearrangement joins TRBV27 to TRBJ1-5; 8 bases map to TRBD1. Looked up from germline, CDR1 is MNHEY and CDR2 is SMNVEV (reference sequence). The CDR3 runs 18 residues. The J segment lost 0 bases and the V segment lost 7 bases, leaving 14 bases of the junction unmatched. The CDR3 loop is CASKAGTGDYYSNQPQHF. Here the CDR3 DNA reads TGTGCCAGCAAAGCCGGGACAGGAGATTATTATAGCAATCAGCCCCAGCATTTT.

DNA of the CDR3: TGTGCCAGCAGTGGGACTAGCGGTACCTACGAGCAGTACTTC. It codes for CASSGTSGTYEQYF. J is TRBJ2-7 and V is TRBV2; 10 nucleotides agree with TRBD2. Germline CDR1 and CDR2: SNHLY and FYNNEI. V was clipped by 4 bases and J by 2 bases; unmatched bases: 2. The CDR3 covers 14 residues.

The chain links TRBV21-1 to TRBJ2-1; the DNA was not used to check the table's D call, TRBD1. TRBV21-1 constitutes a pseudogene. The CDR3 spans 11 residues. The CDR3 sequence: CASPNRREQFF. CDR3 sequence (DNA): TGTGCCAGCCCCAACAGAAGAGAGCAGTTCTTC.

The CDR3 protein is CASSSSGSIHEQYF. In DNA, the CDR3 is TGTGCCAGCAGCTCTAGCGGGAGTATTCACGAGCAGTACTTC. The gene calls are TRBV5-6 and TRBJ2-7; the match to TRBD2 covers 10 bases. Trimming cost V 3 bases and J 5 bases; bases outside gene matches: 5. This CDR3 region has 14 residues. Germline-derived CDR1 and CDR2 are SGHDT and YYEEEE.

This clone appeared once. CDR3 residues: CASSYSMPSEAFF. The DNA for the CDR3 is TGTGCCAGCAGTTATTCGATGCCCTCTGAAGCTTTCTTT. J is TRBJ1-1 and V is TRBV6-1; D ambiguous. V shed 5 bases and J shed 6 bases, with 13 bases lying between them. The CDR3 length is 13 residues. Per the germline V gene, CDR1 is MNHNS and CDR2 is SASEGT.

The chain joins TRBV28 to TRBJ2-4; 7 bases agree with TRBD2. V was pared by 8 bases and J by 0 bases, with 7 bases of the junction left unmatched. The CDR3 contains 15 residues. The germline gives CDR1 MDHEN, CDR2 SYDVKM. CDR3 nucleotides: TGTGCCAGCGAGACGGGAGGCCTAGCCAAAAACATTCAGTACTTC. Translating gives CASETGGLAKNIQYF.